One and the same sample provided the 2 T cell receptor beta chains below, sequenced in a study of T cell changes during pregnancy in multiple sclerosis. Profiling relied on immunoSEQ multiplex PCR, and the TCRdb table lists in-frame clones only, not all of them. This table has around 130,000 clones, about 93% appearing once. The sequencing here drew on peripheral blood, taken before pregnancy. Source of these receptors: a female donor with multiple sclerosis, enrolled in a pregnancy study.

DNA for the CDR3: TGTGCCAGTTTATACTTCACAGGGTCGCGAAGTTACACTGAAGCTTTCTTT. This encodes CASLYFTGSRSYTEAFF. The chain has TRBV7-9 and TRBJ1-1; D might be TRBD1 (6 bases). Trimming cost V 9 bases and J 3 bases, with 26 bases left between them. This CDR3 region has 17 residues. Germline V lookup: CDR1 SEHNR, CDR2 FQNEAQ (reference sequence).

V gene TRBV5-1 combines with J gene TRBJ1-4; 8 bases map to TRBD1. The CDR3 is 14 amino acids. J was trimmed by 7 bases and V by 0 bases; bases with no gene match: 2. Germline CDR1 SGHRS, CDR2 YFSETQ. CDR3: CASSLDRGTEKLFF. The CDR3, as DNA: TGCGCCAGCAGCTTGGACAGGGGGACTGAAAAACTGTTTTTT.